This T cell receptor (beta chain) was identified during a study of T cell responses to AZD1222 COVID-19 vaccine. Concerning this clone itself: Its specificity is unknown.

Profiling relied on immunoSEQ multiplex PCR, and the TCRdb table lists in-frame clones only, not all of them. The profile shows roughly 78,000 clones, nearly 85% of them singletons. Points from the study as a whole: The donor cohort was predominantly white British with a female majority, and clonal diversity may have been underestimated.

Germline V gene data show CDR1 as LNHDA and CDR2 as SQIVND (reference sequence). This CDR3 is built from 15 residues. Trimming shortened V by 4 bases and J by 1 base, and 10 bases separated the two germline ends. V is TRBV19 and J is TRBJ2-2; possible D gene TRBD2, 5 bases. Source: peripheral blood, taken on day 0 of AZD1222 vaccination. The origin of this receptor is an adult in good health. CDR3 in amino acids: CASSKAGRNTGELFF. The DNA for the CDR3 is TGTGCCAGTAGTAAGGCGGGCAGGAACACCGGGGAGCTGTTTTTT. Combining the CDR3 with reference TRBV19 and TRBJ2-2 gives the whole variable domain DGGITQSPKYLFRKEGQNVTLSCEQNLNHDAMYWYRQDPGQGLRLIYYSQIVNDFQKGDIAEGYSVSREKKESFPLTVTSAQKNPTAFYLCASSKAGRNTGELFFGEGSRLTVL.